This entry lists 19 T cell receptor beta chains sequenced from one sample in a study of T cell responses to AZD1222 COVID-19 vaccine. Sequencing used immunoSEQ multiplex PCR; TCRdb keeps in-frame clones, though not all of them. The sample has some 95,000 clones; roughly 90% are singletons. The sequences come from peripheral blood, collected on day 0 of MenACWY control vaccination. These receptors were obtained from an adult in good health.

This clone was found a few times. V usage is TRBV7-8 and J usage is TRBJ2-7, with D perhaps given as TRBD1 or TRBD2 (5 bases each). This CDR3 has 14 amino acids. Trimming shortened V by 1 base and J by 7 bases, and 14 bases separated the two germline ends. Per the germline V gene, CDR1 is SGHVS and CDR2 is FQNEAQ. In DNA form, the CDR3 reads TGTGCCAGCAGCTTAGGCAGGGTACCGGGAGAGCAGTACTTC. It codes for CASSLGRVPGEQYF.

The chain combines TRBV11-2 with TRBJ2-1, with D maybe TRBD2 (7 bases). CDR3 length: 16 amino acids. V dropped 3 bases and J dropped 3 bases, with 15 bases sitting between them. Per the germline V gene, CDR1 is SGHAT and CDR2 is FQNNGV. CDR3 sequence reads: CASSFSGGADYNEQFF. The CDR3 nucleotides read TGTGCCAGCAGCTTTAGTGGGGGGGCCGACTACAATGAGCAGTTCTTC.

The chain couples TRBV6-2 or TRBV6-3 to TRBJ2-1; TRBD1 is a possible D gene (6 bases). Germline CDR1 and CDR2: MNHEY and SVGEGT. There are 13 residues in the CDR3. V shed 4 bases and J shed 3 bases, with 7 bases lying between them. The CDR3 reads CASSWDNYNEQFF. CDR3 coding DNA: TGTGCCAGCAGTTGGGACAACTACAATGAGCAGTTCTTC.

The V and J genes are TRBV2 and TRBJ2-5; 10 bases map to TRBD2. The CDR3 sequence is 15 residues long. The junction had 6 bases not matched to a gene; V was cut back by 6 bases and J by 2 bases. In germline, CDR1 is SNHLY, CDR2 FYNNEI. The CDR3 here is CASRRSGGVQETQYF. The CDR3 bases are TGTGCCAGCAGGAGGAGCGGGGGGGTTCAAGAGACCCAGTACTTC. Complete variable domain (other parts from reference TRBV2 and TRBJ2-5): EPEVTQTPSHQVTQMGQEVILRCVPISNHLYFYWYRQILGQKVEFLVSFYNNEISEKSEIFDDQFSVERPDGSNFTLKIRSTKLEDSAMYFCASRRSGGVQETQYFGPGTRLLVL.

The V gene is TRBV14, the J gene TRBJ2-7; perhaps TRBD2 as D (5 bases). The CDR3 loop spans 17 amino acids. Germline values: CDR1 SGHDN, CDR2 FVKESK. The V end lost 0 bases, the J end lost 2 bases, and 17 bases lay between the germline ends. The CDR3 DNA reads as TGTGCCAGCAGCCAAGAACCCCGTCTCCCCGGGGCCTACGAGCAGTACTTC. This gives the protein CASSQEPRLPGAYEQYF.

J is TRBJ2-2 and V is TRBV3-1 (or the pseudogene TRBV3-2), with 11 bases lining up with TRBD2. The V gene's germline CDR1 is LGHDT and CDR2 YNNKEL (reference sequence). The CDR3 is 16 residues long. The junction had 3 bases not matched to a gene; V was cut back by 1 base and J by 5 bases. Here the CDR3 DNA reads TGTGCCAGCAGCCAAGTAGCGGGGGGGCTTACCGGGGAGCTGTTTTTT. As protein: CASSQVAGGLTGELFF.

The chain employs TRBV7-8 and TRBJ2-5; maybe TRBD1 (6 bases). This CDR3 region has 13 residues. Germline CDR1 reads SGHVS; CDR2 reads FQNEAQ. Trimming cost V 5 bases and J 3 bases, with 10 bases left between them. CDR3 sequence: CASSPWTEETQYF. The CDR3 DNA follows: TGTGCCAGCAGCCCTTGGACAGAAGAGACCCAGTACTTC.

The rearrangement links TRBV29-1 to TRBJ1-1, with 7 bases matching TRBD1. Germline V lookup: CDR1 SQVTM, CDR2 ANQGSEA. The CDR3 is 12 amino acids. V lost 6 bases to trimming and J lost 10 bases; unmatched junction nucleotides: 11. CDR3 residues: CSVTTPGGRAFF. CDR3 sequence (DNA): TGCAGCGTCACAACCCCAGGGGGGAGAGCTTTCTTT.

The gene calls are TRBV10-2 and TRBJ2-5, with a weak D call TRBD2 (5 bases). CDR1 is WSHSY and CDR2 is SAAADI in the germline V gene. The CDR3 extends over 13 amino acids. Trimming left V 4 bases short and J 5 bases short, with 11 bases between. The CDR3 loop reads CASSVRGRETQYF. The CDR3 DNA follows: TGCGCCAGCAGTGTCCGGGGAAGGGAGACCCAGTACTTC.

The chain has TRBV5-6 and TRBJ2-7; 9 bases are shared with TRBD1. In germline, CDR1 is SGHDT, CDR2 YYEEEE. With 6 bases clipped from V and 6 bases from J, the junction kept 10 bases outside the gene matches. There are 14 residues in the CDR3. The CDR3 DNA reads TGTGCCAGCAACGGAGGGACAGGGAAAGGCGAGCAGTACTTC. Its protein is CASNGGTGKGEQYF.

The rearrangement links TRBV5-1 to TRBJ2-5; D might be TRBD2 (5 bases). Germline CDR1 is SGHRS and CDR2 is YFSETQ. The CDR3 extends over 16 amino acids. V was clipped by 0 bases and J by 5 bases, with 17 bases between them. CDR3 coding DNA: TGCGCCAGCAGCTTGGCCCTTCCTCAACGAGGGGAGACCCAGTACTTC. It translates to CASSLALPQRGETQYF.

This clone is labeled medium-sized. The chain carries TRBV7-2 and TRBJ2-1; D not resolved. Trimming took 3 bases from V and 0 from J, leaving 9 bases between them. CDR1 and CDR2 (germline): SGHTA, FQGNSA. The CDR3 spans 15 residues. CDR3 amino acids: CASSLTESSYNEQFF. DNA for the CDR3: TGTGCCAGCAGCTTGACGGAGAGCTCCTACAATGAGCAGTTCTTC.

The chain is built from TRBV3-1 (or the pseudogene TRBV3-2) and TRBJ1-3; D is uncertain. The CDR3 loop spans 14 amino acids. CDR1 is LGHDT and CDR2 is YNNKEL in the germline V gene (reference sequence). V lost 3 bases, J lost 0 bases, and 6 bases lay in between. CDR3 DNA sequence: TGTGCCAGCAGCCACAGCAGCTCTGGAAACACCATATATTTT. It is translated as CASSHSSSGNTIYF.

This CDR3 reads CASSFGPADGYTF. The CDR3, as DNA: TGTGCCAGCAGTTTTGGGCCGGCGGATGGCTACACCTTC. The genes are TRBV27 and TRBJ1-2; D gene unclear. CDR3 size: 13 residues. V was clipped by 3 bases and J by 6 bases, with 11 bases between them. Germline V gene data show CDR1 as MNHEY and CDR2 as SMNVEV (reference sequence).

The chain links TRBV9 to TRBJ1-2; TRBD1 is a possible D gene (5 bases). This CDR3 spans 15 amino acids. CDR1 and CDR2 from the germline V gene are SGDLS and YYNGEE. V lost 7 bases, J lost 0 bases, and 16 bases lay in between. For the CDR3, the DNA is TGTGCCAGCCGCCAGGGTATATCTCCTAACTATGGCTACACCTTC. This sequence encodes CASRQGISPNYGYTF. The full variable domain, in which reference TRBV9 and TRBJ1-2 provide the parts outside the CDR3, is DSGVTQTPKHLITATGQRVTLRCSPRSGDLSVYWYQQSLDQGLQFLIQYYNGEERAKGNILERFSAQQFPDLHSELNLSSLELGDSALYFCASRQGISPNYGYTFGSGTRLTVV.

The chain is built from TRBV15 and TRBJ2-4, with TRBD1 matching over 10 bases. CDR1 is LNHNV and CDR2 is YYDKDF in the germline V gene (reference sequence). V lost 0 bases, J lost 0 bases, and 5 bases stayed unmatched. The CDR3 is made up of 18 amino acids. The CDR3 sequence: CATSREMGQGLAKNIQYF. CDR3 nucleotide sequence: TGTGCCACCAGCAGAGAGATGGGACAGGGGTTAGCCAAAAACATTCAGTACTTC.

This rearrangement joins TRBV4-3 to TRBJ2-1; the D is unclear. The CDR3 contains 15 residues. CDR1 and CDR2 from the germline V gene are LGHNA and YSLEER. Trimming left V 5 bases short and J 6 bases short, with 17 bases between. The CDR3 reads CASSLWAPPGNEQFF. CDR3 bases: TGCGCCAGCAGCTTATGGGCCCCCCCGGGCAATGAGCAGTTCTTC.

The J gene is TRBJ1-4, the V gene TRBV3-1 (or the pseudogene TRBV3-2); D call uncertain. The CDR3 is 16 residues long. V was clipped by 1 base and J by 1 base, with 10 bases between them. Germline CDR1 and CDR2: LGHDT and YNNKEL (reference sequence). The CDR3, as DNA: TGTGCCAGCAGCCAAGCGGGCTCAGGAACTAATGAAAAACTGTTTTTT. Its translation is CASSQAGSGTNEKLFF.

The chain combines TRBV30 with TRBJ2-3, with a tentative D call TRBD2 (7 bases). This CDR3 region has 15 residues. Germline V CDR1 and CDR2: GTSNPN, SVGIG (reference sequence). Between the trimmed V and J ends, which lost 0 bases and 3 bases, there was a span of 13 bases. For the CDR3, the DNA is TGTGCCTGGAGTGTAACAGGGCGGGGGACAGATACGCAGTATTTT. Encoded protein: CAWSVTGRGTDTQYF.